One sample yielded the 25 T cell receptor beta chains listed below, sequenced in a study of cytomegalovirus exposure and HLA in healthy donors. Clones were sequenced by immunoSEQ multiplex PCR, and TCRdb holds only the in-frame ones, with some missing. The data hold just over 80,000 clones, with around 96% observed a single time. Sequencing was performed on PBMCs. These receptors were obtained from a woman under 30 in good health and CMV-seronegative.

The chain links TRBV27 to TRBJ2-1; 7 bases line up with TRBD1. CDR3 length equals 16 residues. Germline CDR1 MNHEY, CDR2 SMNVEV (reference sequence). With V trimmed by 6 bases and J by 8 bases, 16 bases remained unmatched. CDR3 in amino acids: CASSLPSIPQGHEQFF. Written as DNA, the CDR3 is TGTGCCAGCAGCCTTCCCTCAATTCCACAGGGGCATGAGCAGTTCTTC.

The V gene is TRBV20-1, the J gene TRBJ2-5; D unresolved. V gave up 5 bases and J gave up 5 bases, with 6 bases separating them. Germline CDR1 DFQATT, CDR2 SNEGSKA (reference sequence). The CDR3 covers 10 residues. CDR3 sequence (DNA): TGCAGTGCTCCGTTTGAGACCCAGTACTTC. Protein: CSAPFETQYF.

Written as DNA, the CDR3 is TGTGCCAGTAGTTCCCAGGGAGGGCAGCCCCAGCATTTT. Protein sequence: CASSSQGGQPQHF. The chain combines TRBV19 with TRBJ1-5, with a weak D call TRBD1 (5 bases). This CDR3 spans 13 amino acids. Per germline, CDR1 LNHDA and CDR2 SQIVND (reference sequence). The V and J ends lost 5 bases and 7 bases respectively, with 12 bases between them.

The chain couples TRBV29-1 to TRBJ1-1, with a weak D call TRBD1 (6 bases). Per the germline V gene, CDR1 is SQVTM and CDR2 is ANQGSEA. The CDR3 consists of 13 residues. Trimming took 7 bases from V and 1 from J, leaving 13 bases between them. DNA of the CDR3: TGCAGCGCTGCCGGACAGCGGAACACTGAAGCTTTCTTT. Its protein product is CSAAGQRNTEAFF.

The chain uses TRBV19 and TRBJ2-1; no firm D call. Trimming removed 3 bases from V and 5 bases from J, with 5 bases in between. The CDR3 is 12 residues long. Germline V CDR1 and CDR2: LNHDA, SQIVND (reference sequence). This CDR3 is CASSILNNEQFF. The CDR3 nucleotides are TGTGCCAGTAGTATCCTTAACAATGAGCAGTTCTTC.

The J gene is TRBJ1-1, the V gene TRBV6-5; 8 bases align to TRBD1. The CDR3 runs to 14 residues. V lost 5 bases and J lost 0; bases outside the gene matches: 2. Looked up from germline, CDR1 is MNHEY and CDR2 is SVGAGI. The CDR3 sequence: CASSPQGVNTEAFF. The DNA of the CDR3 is TGTGCCAGCAGTCCACAGGGGGTGAACACTGAAGCTTTCTTT.

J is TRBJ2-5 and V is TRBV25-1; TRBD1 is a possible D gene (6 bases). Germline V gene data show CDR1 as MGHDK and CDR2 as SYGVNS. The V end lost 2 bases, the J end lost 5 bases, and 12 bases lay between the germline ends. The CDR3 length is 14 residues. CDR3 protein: CASSEITGMETQYF. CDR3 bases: TGTGCCAGCAGTGAAATAACAGGGATGGAGACCCAGTACTTC.

CDR3 bases: TGCGCCAGCAGCGCGGACAGAACCATGAACACTGAAGCTTTCTTT. It encodes CASSADRTMNTEAFF. The chain employs TRBV5-1 and TRBJ1-1, with D possibly TRBD1 on 6 matching bases. Per the germline V gene, CDR1 is SGHRS and CDR2 is YFSETQ. V lost 4 bases to trimming and J lost 0 bases, with 13 bases between them. CDR3 length: 15 amino acids.

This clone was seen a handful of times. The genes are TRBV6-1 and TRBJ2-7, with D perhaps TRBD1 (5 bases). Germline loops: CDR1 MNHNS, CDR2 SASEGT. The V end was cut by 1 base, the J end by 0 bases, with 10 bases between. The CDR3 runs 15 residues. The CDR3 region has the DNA TGTGCCAGCAGTGAAGAACAGGCGAGCTCCTACGAGCAGTACTTC. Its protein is CASSEEQASSYEQYF.

This CDR3 reads CASSPTHLGGYTF. The CDR3 DNA sequence: TGTGCCAGCAGCCCTACCCACCTAGGTGGCTACACCTTC. The V gene is TRBV14, the J gene TRBJ1-2, with D hard to call. This CDR3 is 13 amino acids long. Germline assignment: CDR1 SGHDN and CDR2 FVKESK. V shed 4 bases and J shed 7 bases, with 13 bases lying between them.

The DNA of the CDR3 is TGCGCCAGCAGGACAGACTTCACAGATACGCAGTATTTT. This codes for CASRTDFTDTQYF. The chain uses TRBV10-1 and TRBJ2-3; possibly TRBD1 for D (5 bases). This CDR3 is 13 amino acids long. The germline V and J ends were trimmed by 6 bases and 2 bases, with 9 bases remaining between them. CDR1 is WNHNN and CDR2 is SYGVQD in the germline V gene (reference sequence).

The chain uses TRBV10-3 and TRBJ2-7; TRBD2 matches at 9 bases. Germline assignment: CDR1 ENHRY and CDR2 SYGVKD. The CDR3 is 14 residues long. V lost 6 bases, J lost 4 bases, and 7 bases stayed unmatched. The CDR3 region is CAISGTSTRYEQYF. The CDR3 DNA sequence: TGTGCCATCAGCGGGACTAGCACTAGGTACGAGCAGTACTTC.

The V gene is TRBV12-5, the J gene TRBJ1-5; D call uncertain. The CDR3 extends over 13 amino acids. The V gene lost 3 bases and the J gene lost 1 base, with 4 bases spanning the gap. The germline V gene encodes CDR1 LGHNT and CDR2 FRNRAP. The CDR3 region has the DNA TGTGCTAGTGGTTTTTCAAGCAATCAGCCCCAGCATTTT. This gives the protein CASGFSSNQPQHF.

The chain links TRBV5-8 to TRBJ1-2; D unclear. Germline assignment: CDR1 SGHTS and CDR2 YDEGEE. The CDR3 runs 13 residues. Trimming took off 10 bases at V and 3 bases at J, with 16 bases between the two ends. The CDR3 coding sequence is TGTGCCGGAGGTAAAGGAAGGGACTATGGCTACACCTTC. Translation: CAGGKGRDYGYTF.

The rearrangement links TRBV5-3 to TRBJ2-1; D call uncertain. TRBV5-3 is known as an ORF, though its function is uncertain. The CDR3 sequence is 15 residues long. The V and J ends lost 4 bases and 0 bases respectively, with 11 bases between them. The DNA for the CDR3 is TGTGCCAGAAGCGCTGTCCAGCGCTCCTACAATGAGCAGTTCTTC. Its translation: CARSAVQRSYNEQFF.

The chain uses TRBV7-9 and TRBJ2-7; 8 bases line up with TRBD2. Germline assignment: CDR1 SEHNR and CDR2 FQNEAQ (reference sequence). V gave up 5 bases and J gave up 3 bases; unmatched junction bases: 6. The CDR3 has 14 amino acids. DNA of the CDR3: TGTGCCAGCAGCCTCCGGGAGGGCCTCTACGAGCAGTACTTC. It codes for CASSLREGLYEQYF.

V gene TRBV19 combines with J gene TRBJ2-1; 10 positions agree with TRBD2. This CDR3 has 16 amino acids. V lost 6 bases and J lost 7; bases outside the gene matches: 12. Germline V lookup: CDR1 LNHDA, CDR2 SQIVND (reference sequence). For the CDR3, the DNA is TGTGCCAGTAGACTTAGCGGGAGGATTCCGTGGAATGAGCAGTTCTTC. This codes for CASRLSGRIPWNEQFF.

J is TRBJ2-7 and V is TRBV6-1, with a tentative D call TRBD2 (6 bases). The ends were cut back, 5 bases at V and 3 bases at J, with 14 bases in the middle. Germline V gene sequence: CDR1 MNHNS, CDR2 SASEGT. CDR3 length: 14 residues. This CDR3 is CASSPGERLYEQYF. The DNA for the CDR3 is TGTGCCAGCAGTCCGGGGGAGAGGCTCTACGAGCAGTACTTC.

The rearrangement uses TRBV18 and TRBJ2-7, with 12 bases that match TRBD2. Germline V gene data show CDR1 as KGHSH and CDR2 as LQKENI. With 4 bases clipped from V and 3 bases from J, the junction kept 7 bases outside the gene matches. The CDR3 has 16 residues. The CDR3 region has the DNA TGTGCCAGCTCACGATACCTAGCGGGAGGGGGCTACGAGCAGTACTTC. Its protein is CASSRYLAGGGYEQYF.

The CDR3 DNA is TGTGCCAGCAGCGGGACAGGGGGTTTCGGGGAGCAGTACTTC. Translation gives CASSGTGGFGEQYF. V gene TRBV2 combines with J gene TRBJ2-7, with 11 bases that match TRBD1. The germline CDR1 and CDR2 sequences are SNHLY and FYNNEI. The CDR3 consists of 14 residues. J lost 7 bases, V lost 6 bases, and 8 bases had no gene match. The full variable domain, its missing parts supplied by reference TRBV2 and TRBJ2-7, is EPEVTQTPSHQVTQMGQEVILRCVPISNHLYFYWYRQILGQKVEFLVSFYNNEISEKSEIFDDQFSVERPDGSNFTLKIRSTKLEDSAMYFCASSGTGGFGEQYFGPGTRLTVT.

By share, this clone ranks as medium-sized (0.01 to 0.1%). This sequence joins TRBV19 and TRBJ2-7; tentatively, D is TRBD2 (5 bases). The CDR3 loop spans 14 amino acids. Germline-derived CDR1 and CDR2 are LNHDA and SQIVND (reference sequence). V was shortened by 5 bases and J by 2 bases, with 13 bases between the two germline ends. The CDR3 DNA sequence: TGTGCCAGTAGTTACGGGATATACGCCTACGAGCAGTACTTC. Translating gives CASSYGIYAYEQYF.

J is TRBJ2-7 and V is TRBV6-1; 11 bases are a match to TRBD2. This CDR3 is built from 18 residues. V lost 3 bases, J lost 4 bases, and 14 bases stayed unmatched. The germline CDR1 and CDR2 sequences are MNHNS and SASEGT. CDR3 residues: CASSESIPIAGGLYEQYF. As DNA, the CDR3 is TGTGCCAGCAGTGAGTCGATCCCGATAGCGGGAGGGTTGTACGAGCAGTACTTC.

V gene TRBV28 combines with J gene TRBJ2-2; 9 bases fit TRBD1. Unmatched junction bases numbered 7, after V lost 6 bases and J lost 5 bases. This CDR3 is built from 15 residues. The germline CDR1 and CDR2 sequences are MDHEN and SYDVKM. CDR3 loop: CASSPGQGITGELFF. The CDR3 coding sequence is TGTGCCAGCAGCCCGGGACAGGGCATTACCGGGGAGCTGTTTTTT.

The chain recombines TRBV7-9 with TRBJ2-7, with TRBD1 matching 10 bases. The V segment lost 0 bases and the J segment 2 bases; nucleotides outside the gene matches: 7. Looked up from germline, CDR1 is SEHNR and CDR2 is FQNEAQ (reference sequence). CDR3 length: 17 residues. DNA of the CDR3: TGTGCCAGCAGCTTAGCGCGGGGGACAGGGGCCACCTACGAGCAGTACTTC. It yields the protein CASSLARGTGATYEQYF. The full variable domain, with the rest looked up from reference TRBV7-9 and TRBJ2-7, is DTGVSQNPRHKITKRGQNVTFRCDPISEHNRLYWYRQTLGQGPEFLTYFQNEAQLEKSRLLSDRFSAERPKGSFSTLEIQRTEQGDSAMYLCASSLARGTGATYEQYFGPGTRLTVT.

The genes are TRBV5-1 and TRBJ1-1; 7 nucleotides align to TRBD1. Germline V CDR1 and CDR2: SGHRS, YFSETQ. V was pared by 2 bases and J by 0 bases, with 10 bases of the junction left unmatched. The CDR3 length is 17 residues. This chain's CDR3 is CASSFHRAGQLNTEAFF. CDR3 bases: TGCGCCAGCAGCTTCCATCGTGCGGGACAGTTGAACACTGAAGCTTTCTTT.